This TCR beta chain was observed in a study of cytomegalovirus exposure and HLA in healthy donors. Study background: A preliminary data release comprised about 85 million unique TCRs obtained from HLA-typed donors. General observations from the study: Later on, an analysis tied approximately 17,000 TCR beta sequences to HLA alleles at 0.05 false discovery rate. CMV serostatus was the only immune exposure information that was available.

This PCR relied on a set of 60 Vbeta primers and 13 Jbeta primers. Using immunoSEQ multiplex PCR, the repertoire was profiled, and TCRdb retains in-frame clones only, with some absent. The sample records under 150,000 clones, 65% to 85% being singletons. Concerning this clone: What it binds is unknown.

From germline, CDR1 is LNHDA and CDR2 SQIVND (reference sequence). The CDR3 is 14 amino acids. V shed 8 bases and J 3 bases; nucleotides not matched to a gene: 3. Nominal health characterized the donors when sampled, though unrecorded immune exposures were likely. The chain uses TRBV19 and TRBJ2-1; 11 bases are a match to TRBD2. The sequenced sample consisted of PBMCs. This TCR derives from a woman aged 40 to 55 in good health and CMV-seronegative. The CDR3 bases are TGTGCCAGTCTAGCGGGAGGACGCTACAATGAGCAGTTCTTC. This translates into CASLAGGRYNEQFF.